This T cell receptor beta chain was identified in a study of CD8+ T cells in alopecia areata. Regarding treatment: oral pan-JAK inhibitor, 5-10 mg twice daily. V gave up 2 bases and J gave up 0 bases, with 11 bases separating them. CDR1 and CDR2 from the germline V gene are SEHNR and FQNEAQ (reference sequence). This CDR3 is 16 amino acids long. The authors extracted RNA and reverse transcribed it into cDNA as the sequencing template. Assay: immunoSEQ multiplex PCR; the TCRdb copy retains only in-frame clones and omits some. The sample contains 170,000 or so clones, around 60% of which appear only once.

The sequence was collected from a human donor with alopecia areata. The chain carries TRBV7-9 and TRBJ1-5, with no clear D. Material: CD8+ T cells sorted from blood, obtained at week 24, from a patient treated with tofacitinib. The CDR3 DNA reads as TGTGCCAGCAGCTTATCAGGACCTCATAGCAATCAGCCCCAGCATTTT. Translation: CASSLSGPHSNQPQHF.